Following are 10 T cell receptor beta chains from one sample sequenced in a study of cytomegalovirus exposure and HLA in healthy donors. The PCR employed 60 Vbeta primers together with 13 Jbeta primers. The assay was immunoSEQ multiplex PCR, and TCRdb's table has in-frame clones only and misses some. Counted here are 250,000 to 300,000 clones, roughly 86% occurring once; the ten biggest clones make up 2%. Material: PBMCs. The origin of the receptors is a woman aged 40 to 55 in good health and CMV-seropositive.

The CDR3 DNA reads TGTGCCAGCAGTCTTAACTACGAGCAGTACTTC. Protein sequence: CASSLNYEQYF. The V call is TRBV6-6, the J call TRBJ2-7; D call uncertain. V lost 5 bases and J 3 bases, leaving 5 bases between the germline ends. The V gene's germline CDR1 is MNHNY and CDR2 SVGAGI (reference sequence). CDR3 length equals 11 residues.

This rearrangement joins TRBV4-3 to TRBJ2-7, with 8 bases fitting TRBD2. V lost 1 base and J lost 3; bases outside the gene matches: 5. Germline V gives CDR1 LGHNA, CDR2 YSLEER. The CDR3 is made up of 15 amino acids. CDR3 sequence (DNA): TGCGCCAGCAGCCAAGGGACTAGCAAAAACTACGAGCAGTACTTC. Translating gives CASSQGTSKNYEQYF.

Only one count was recorded for this clone. The rearrangement joins TRBV9 to TRBJ2-4; 9 nucleotides agree with TRBD1. There are 16 residues in the CDR3. V trimming: 2 bases; J trimming: 6 bases; junction bases outside the gene matches: 9. Germline V gives CDR1 SGDLS, CDR2 YYNGEE. The CDR3 region has the DNA TGTGCCAGCAGCGTCACCACAGGGGGCTCGGGAAACATTCAGTACTTC. Residues: CASSVTTGGSGNIQYF.

This sequence joins TRBV27 and TRBJ1-3; D is ambiguous. Trimming left V 3 bases short and J 4 bases short, with 7 bases between. The CDR3 consists of 13 residues. Germline values: CDR1 MNHEY, CDR2 SMNVEV (reference sequence). Here the CDR3 DNA reads TGTGCCAGCAGTTTTGGGAGAGGAAACACCATATATTTT. This encodes CASSFGRGNTIYF.

The CDR3: CASSSSVGLAQYEQYF. The CDR3 bases are TGTGCCAGCAGCTCAAGCGTTGGGCTAGCGCAGTACGAGCAGTACTTC. This rearrangement joins TRBV7-9 to TRBJ2-7; D perhaps matches TRBD2 (6 bases). Germline lookup yields CDR1 SEHNR and CDR2 FQNEAQ (reference sequence). This CDR3 region has 16 residues. Between the trimmed V and J ends, which lost 4 bases and 4 bases, there was a span of 20 bases.

V is TRBV2 and J is TRBJ1-6; 7 nucleotides align to TRBD1. CDR3 length: 16 residues. V dropped 8 bases and J dropped 0; count of bases not matched to a gene: 7. CDR1 is SNHLY, CDR2 FYNNEI, per germline. Here the CDR3 DNA reads TGTGCCAGCCGTAGACAGGGAGACTCCTATAATTCACCCCTCCACTTT. It is translated as CASRRQGDSYNSPLHF.

This clone was detected only once. For the CDR3, the DNA is TGTGCCAGCAGCTTGTGGGCTTCTGGGGGCTACACCTTC. This translates into CASSLWASGGYTF. V and J are TRBV5-5 and TRBJ1-2; no reliable D call. The germline gives CDR1 SGHKS, CDR2 YYEKEE (reference sequence). The CDR3 is 13 amino acids. The V gene lost 1 base and the J gene lost 8 bases, with 12 bases spanning the gap. Based on the CDR3 plus reference TRBV5-5 and TRBJ1-2, the full variable domain is DAGVTQSPTHLIKTRGQQVTLRCSPISGHKSVSWYQQVLGQGPQFIFQYYEKEERGRGNFPDRFSARQFPNYSSELNVNALLLGDSALYLCASSLWASGGYTFGSGTRLTVV.

This clone was picked up one time. J is TRBJ2-5 and V is TRBV9; 11 nucleotides agree with TRBD2. Germline V gives CDR1 SGDLS, CDR2 YYNGEE. The trim removed 3 bases at V and 5 bases at J, leaving 9 bases unmatched. CDR3 length equals 16 residues. The CDR3 DNA is TGTGCCAGCAGCGAGGGGCTAGCGGGAGGCGGCGAGACCCAGTACTTC. Protein product: CASSEGLAGGGETQYF.

This clone was observed once. J is TRBJ2-7 and V is TRBV28, with 9 bases that match TRBD2. In germline, CDR1 is MDHEN, CDR2 SYDVKM. Trimming cost V 6 bases and J 3 bases; bases outside gene matches: 6. This CDR3 region has 14 residues. The CDR3 reads CASRLAGVGYEQYF. The CDR3 DNA is TGTGCCAGCAGGTTAGCGGGAGTTGGCTACGAGCAGTACTTC.

The genes are TRBV7-9 and TRBJ2-5; D gene uncertain. Germline-derived CDR1 and CDR2 are SEHNR and FQNEAQ (reference sequence). The CDR3 runs 12 residues. The V and J ends lost 4 bases and 2 bases respectively, with 5 bases between them. In DNA, the CDR3 is TGTGCCAGCAGCTCCTTACAAGAGACCCAGTACTTC. Amino acids: CASSSLQETQYF.